The rows below give T cell receptor beta chains drawn from one sample of a study of technical replicates of blood from several donors. Assay used: immunoSEQ multiplex PCR; TCRdb lists only in-frame clones, some missing. The sample comprises fewer than 85,000 clones, roughly 92% of which are singletons, and approximately 0.4% rests with the top ten. What was sequenced was T cells isolated from PBMCs. Receptors were obtained from a human donor in good health. Both conserved end residues are trimmed from each CDR3.

TRBJ2-3,TRBV7-3,11,ASSLPGRNTQY
TRBJ2-7,TRBV5-1,12,ASSARTEGYEQY
TRBJ2-3,TRBV19,15,ASSIDLLAGGPDTQY
TRBJ1-1,TRBV18,12,ASSPDRKNTEAF
TRBJ2-5,TRBV15,14,ATSREVTVPRETQY
TRBJ1-5,TRBV16,13,ASSQGQYSNQPQH
TRBJ2-1,TRBV7-3,12,ASSIAGPSNEQF
TRBJ2-3,TRBV10-3,15,AISESGLAGYTDTQY
TRBJ2-7,TRBV19,11,ASSTTASYEQY
TRBJ2-1,TRBV4-1,13,ASSQGLSPYNEQF
TRBJ2-1,TRBV9,15,ASSVASGGTSYNEQF
TRBJ2-3,TRBV5-4,12,ASRGGRAGDTQY
TRBJ2-2,TRBV30,15,AWSHYRGRAATGELF
TRBJ2-7,TRBV4-2,14,ASSQPTSGRFYEQY
TRBJ2-3,TRBV7-2,14,ASSSRPGTPTDTQY
TRBJ2-7,TRBV6-5,11,ASSYTSGYEQY